The clone carrying this T cell receptor (beta chain) came up once. Method: immunoSEQ multiplex PCR; TCRdb's copy keeps in-frame clones and lacks some. The table has hundreds of thousands of clones, roughly nine tenths seen once. Treatment indicated: about 20 received Ad26.COV2.S at low or high dose, single or two shots; several received placebo; per-sample allocation not given. Day 63 after the first injection of vaccine or placebo was the sampling time. This entry belongs to a study of Ad26.COV2.S vaccination and SARS-CoV-2 variants. Trimming stripped 8 bases from V and 0 bases from J, with 35 bases between. The V gene's germline CDR1 is LNHNV and CDR2 YYDKDF (reference sequence). The CDR3 is made up of 22 amino acids.

The J gene is TRBJ2-4, the V gene TRBV15; D is possibly TRBD1 (6 bases). Sequencing was performed on peripheral blood, taken in a trial of Ad26.COV2.S vaccine versus placebo. The sequence derives from a person between 18 and 65 years old who received the Ad26.COV2.S COVID-19 vaccine or a placebo. This CDR3 reads CATGQTARRGHLEPLAKNIQYF. CDR3 in DNA: TGTGCCACCGGACAAACCGCACGACGGGGACACTTAGAACCCCTAGCCAAAAACATTCAGTACTTC. The entire variable domain, with the rest obtained from reference TRBV15 and TRBJ2-4, is as follows: DAMVIQNPRYQVTQFGKPVTLSCSQTLNHNVMYWYQQKSSQAPKLLFHYYDKDFNNEADTPDNFQSRRPNTSFCFLDIRSPGLGDTAMYLCATGQTARRGHLEPLAKNIQYFGAGTRLSVL.